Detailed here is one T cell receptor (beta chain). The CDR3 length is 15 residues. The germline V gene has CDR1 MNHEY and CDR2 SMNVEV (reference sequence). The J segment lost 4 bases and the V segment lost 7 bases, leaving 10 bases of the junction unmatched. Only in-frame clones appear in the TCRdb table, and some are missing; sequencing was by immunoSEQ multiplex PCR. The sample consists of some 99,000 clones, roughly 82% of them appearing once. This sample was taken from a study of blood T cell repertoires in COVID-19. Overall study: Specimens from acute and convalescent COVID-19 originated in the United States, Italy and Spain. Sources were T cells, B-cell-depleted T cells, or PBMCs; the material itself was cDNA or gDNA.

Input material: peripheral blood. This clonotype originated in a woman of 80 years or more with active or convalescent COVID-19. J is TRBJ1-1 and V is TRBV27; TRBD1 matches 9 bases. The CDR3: CASIPQGAGGTEAFF. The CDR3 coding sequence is TGTGCCAGCATTCCACAGGGGGCTGGGGGCACTGAAGCTTTCTTT.